This entry is about one TCR beta chain. The same CDR3 can be traced to other DNA sequences in this sample. This entry belongs to a study of blood T cell repertoires in COVID-19. As for the study in general: Acute and convalescent COVID-19 specimens originated in the United States, Italy and Spain. T cells, B-cell-depleted T cells, or PBMCs provided the cDNA or gDNA that served as material.

In the original processing: By means of reference gene primer amplification, nucleated cell counts were estimated. Profiling relied on immunoSEQ multiplex PCR, and the TCRdb table lists in-frame clones only, not all of them. The V and J calls and the clone size are those of that table, but D and trimming were determined from the DNA. The repertoire holds approximately 140,000 clones, with roughly 84% as singletons. Trimming left V 6 bases short and J 4 bases short, with 12 bases between. The germline gives CDR1 KGHSH, CDR2 LQKENI. There are 13 residues in the CDR3. This TCR came from a human donor in a cohort sampled during active COVID-19. The sequenced material came from peripheral blood. V is TRBV18 and J is TRBJ1-2, with TRBD1 as a possible D gene (6 bases). DNA of the CDR3: TGTGCCAGCTCTCCCGACAGGAGCTATGGCTACACCTTC. Translated, it gives CASSPDRSYGYTF.